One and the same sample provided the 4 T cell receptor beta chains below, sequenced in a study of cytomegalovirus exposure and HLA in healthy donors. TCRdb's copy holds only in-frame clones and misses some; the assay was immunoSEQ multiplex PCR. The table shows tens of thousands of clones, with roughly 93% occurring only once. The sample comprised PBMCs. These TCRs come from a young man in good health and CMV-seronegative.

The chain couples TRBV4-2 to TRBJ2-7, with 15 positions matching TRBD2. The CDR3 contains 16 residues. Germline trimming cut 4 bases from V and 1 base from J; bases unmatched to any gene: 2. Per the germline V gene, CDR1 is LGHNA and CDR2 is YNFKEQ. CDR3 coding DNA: TGTGCCAGCAGCCTGGGACTAGCGGGAGGTTCCTACGAGCAGTACTTC. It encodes CASSLGLAGGSYEQYF.

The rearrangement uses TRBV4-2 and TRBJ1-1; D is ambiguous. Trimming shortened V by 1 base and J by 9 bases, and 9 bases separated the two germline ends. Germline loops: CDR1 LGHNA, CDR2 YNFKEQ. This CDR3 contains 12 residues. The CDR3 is CASSQVGGKAFF. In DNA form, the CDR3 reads TGTGCCAGCAGCCAAGTGGGAGGGAAAGCTTTCTTT.

The CDR3 sequence: CASTGQPPSYEQYF. DNA of the CDR3: TGTGCCAGCACCGGACAACCTCCCTCCTACGAGCAGTACTTC. The chain uses TRBV6-6 and TRBJ2-7; weak D call: TRBD1 (5 bases). CDR1 is MNHNY, CDR2 SVGAGI, per germline (reference sequence). V lost 7 bases to trimming and J lost 0 bases, with 13 bases between them. The CDR3 runs to 14 residues.

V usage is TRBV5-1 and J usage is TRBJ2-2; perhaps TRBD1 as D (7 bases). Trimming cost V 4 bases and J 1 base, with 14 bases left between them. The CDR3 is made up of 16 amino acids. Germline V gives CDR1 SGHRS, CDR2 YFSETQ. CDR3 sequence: CASSVGGDRNTGELFF. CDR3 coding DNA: TGCGCCAGCAGCGTAGGCGGGGACAGGAACACCGGGGAGCTGTTTTTT.